This T cell receptor (beta chain) was documented in a study of T cell responses to AZD1222 COVID-19 vaccine (dated by TCRdb to about 2021). Background on the whole study: A total of 233 trial participants underwent TCR sequencing, of whom nearly 210 received two doses of AZD1222 and about 25 received two doses of the MenACWY control vaccine. Enrollment into the trials was organized by age into subgroups of 18-55, 56-69 and 70-plus years, and those subgroups contained roughly 160, 29 and 62 TCR-sequenced participants, respectively. The research as a whole found: Conclusions about previously exposed vaccinees are limited because only a handful of AZD1222 recipients were SARS-CoV-2 seropositive at baseline. Reportedly, almost half of the unique spike-specific TCRs recognized epitopes lying outside the regions that are mutated in the B.1.351 and B.1.1.7 variants. In the small 56-69-year group, the increase in depth fell short of significance, most likely because of low power. CD4 TCRs associated with the vaccine covered the entire spike protein, and the dominant responses were in regions 160-218 and 743-854. Spike-specific TCR breadth and depth rose significantly after two AZD1222 doses compared with day 0 and with MenACWY recipients. Because no day 14 peak-response samples were available, the repertoires could be characterized only after the peak T cell response. Participants were mostly white British, with more females than males. The authors suggested clonal diversity may have been underestimated.

The CDR3 regions of human TCRbeta chains were subjected to immunosequencing. In the paper's pipeline: Repertoire TCRs were matched against a reference library of SARS-CoV-2-specific TCRs generated with the MIRA antigen-specificity platform. Breadth meant the fraction of unique TCRs that were SARS-CoV-2-associated, whereas depth meant the fraction of total T cells that were SARS-CoV-2-associated. Using the MIRA data, every spike-specific TCR was mapped to the spike region that the TCR reacted to and assigned to either a CD4 or a CD8 class. Log10-transformed breadth and depth values were compared by one-way ANOVA with Sidak's multiple comparisons tests. This immuneACCESS table, as held by TCRdb, lists in-frame sequences with V and J called but not all clones. Of the missing ones, under half trace to an unresolved V gene in checked studies; the others have no known cause. That table supplies the V and J calls and clone size; D and trimming were determined from the DNA. The sample records roughly 120,000 clones, about nine tenths of which are singletons. The ten largest make up roughly a sixth of the sample.

The time point label for this specimen denotes: baseline before first vaccination. This sample's treatment or condition label indicates: meningococcal conjugate vaccine given as trial control. Vaccinee samples came from UK trials COV001 and COV002, including a single-blind randomized controlled phase 2/3 trial of AZD1222 (ChAdOx1 nCoV-19) in healthy adults. Trial participant PBMC samples were collected at day 0 and day 28 after the second dose for TCRbeta chain sequencing. With regard to this clone: What this receptor recognizes is not known. No quality values exist for individual bases; no much larger clone is one base distant.

This TCR was sampled from an adult in good health. Sequenced here: peripheral blood, sampled on day 0 of MenACWY control vaccination.

The encoded CDR3 is CASSLRRWAGEVQYF. The nucleotides are TGTGCCAGCAGCTTACGAAGGTGGGCAGGGGAGGTGCAGTACTTC. This receptor chain uses TRBV5-6 and TRBJ2-7; the D assignment is uncertain and may be TRBD1 or TRBD2, with 6 bases supporting each. As encoded in the germline V gene, CDR1 is SGHDT while CDR2 is YYEEEE. Taken from cysteine to phenylalanine, the CDR3 has 15 residues. The kept DNA is CDR3 alone, 45 bases in frame from the first base. Trimming takes 2 bases from V and 9 bases from J, and the germline ends sit 21 bases apart.